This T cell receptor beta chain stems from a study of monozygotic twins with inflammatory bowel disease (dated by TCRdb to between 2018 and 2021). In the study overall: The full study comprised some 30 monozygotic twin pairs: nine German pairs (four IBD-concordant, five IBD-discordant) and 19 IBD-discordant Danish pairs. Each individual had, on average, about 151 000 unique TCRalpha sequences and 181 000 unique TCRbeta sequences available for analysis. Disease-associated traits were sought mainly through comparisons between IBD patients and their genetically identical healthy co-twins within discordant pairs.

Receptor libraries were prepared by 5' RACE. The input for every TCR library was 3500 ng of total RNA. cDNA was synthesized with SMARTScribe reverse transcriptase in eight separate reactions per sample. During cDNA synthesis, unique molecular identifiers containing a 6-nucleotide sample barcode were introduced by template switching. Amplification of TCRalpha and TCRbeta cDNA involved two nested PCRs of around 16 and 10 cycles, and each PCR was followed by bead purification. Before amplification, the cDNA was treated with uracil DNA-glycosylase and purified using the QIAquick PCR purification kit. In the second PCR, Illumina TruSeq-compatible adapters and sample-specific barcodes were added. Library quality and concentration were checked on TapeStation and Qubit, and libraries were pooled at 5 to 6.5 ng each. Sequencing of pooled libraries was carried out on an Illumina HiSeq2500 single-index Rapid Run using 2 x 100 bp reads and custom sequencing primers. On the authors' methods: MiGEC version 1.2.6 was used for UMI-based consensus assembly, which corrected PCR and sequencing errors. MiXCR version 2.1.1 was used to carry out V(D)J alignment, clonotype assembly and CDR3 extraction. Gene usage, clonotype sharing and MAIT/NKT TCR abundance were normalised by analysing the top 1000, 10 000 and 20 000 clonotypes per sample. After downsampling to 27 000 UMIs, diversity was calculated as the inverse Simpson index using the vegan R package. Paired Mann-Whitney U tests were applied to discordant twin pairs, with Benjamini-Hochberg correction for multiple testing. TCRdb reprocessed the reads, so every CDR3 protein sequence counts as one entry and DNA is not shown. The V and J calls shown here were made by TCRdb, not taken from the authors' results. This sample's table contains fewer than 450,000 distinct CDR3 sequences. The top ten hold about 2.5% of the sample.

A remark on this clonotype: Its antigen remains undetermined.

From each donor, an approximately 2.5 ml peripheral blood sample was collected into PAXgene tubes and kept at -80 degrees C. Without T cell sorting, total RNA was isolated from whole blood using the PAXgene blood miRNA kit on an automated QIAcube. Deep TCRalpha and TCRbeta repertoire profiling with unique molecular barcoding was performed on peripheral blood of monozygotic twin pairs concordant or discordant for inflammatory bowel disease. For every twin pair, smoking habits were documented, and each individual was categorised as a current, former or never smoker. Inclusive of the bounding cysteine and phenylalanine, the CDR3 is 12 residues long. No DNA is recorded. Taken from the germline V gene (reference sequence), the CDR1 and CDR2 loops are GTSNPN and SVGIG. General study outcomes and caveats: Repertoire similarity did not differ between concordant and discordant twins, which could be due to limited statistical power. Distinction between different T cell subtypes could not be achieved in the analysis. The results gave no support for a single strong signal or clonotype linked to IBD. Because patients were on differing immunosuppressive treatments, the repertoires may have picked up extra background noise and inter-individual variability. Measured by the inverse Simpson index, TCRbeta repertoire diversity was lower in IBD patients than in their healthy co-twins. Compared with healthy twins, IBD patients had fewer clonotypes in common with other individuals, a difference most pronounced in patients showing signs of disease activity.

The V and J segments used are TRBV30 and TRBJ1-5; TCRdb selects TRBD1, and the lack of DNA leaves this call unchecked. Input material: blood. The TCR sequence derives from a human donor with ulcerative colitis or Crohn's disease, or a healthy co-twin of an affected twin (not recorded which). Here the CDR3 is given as CAWSDRGQPQHF. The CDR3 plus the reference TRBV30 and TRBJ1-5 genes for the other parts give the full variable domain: SQTIHQWPATLVQPVGSPLSLECTVEGTSNPNLYWYRQAAGRGLQLLFYSVGIGQISSEVPQNLSASRPQDRQFILSSKKLLLSDSGFYLCAWSDRGQPQHFGDGTRLSIL.